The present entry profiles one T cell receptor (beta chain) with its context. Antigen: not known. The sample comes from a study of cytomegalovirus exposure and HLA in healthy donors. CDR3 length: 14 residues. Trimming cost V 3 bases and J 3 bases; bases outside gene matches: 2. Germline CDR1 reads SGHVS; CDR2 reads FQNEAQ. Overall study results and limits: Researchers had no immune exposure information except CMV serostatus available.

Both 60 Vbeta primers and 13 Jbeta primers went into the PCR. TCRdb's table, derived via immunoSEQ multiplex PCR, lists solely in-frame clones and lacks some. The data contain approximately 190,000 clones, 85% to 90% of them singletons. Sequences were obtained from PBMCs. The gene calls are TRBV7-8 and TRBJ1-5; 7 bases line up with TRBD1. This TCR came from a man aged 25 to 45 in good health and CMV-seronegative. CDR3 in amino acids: CASSLGQPNQPQHF. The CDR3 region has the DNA TGTGCCAGCAGCTTGGGACAGCCCAATCAGCCCCAGCATTTT.